Listed here are 5 T cell receptor beta chains from one sample, sequenced in a study of blood T cell repertoires in COVID-19. Generated by immunoSEQ multiplex PCR, the TCRdb table keeps only in-frame clones and is missing some. The sample lists approximately 250,000 clones, approximately 80% occurring once. Sequenced material: peripheral blood. The receptors derive from a woman aged 45-65 years with acute or convalescent COVID-19.

The rearrangement links TRBV5-6 to TRBJ1-1; D not certain. Deletions cut 1 base from V and 1 base from J, with 5 bases between. The length of the CDR3 is 13 residues. Germline V gene lookup returns CDR1 SGHDT and CDR2 YYEEEE. CDR3 sequence: CASSLSWNTEAFF. As DNA, the CDR3 is TGTGCCAGCAGCTTGTCCTGGAACACTGAAGCTTTCTTT.

V is TRBV7-2 and J is TRBJ1-2; D is unclear. Germline assignment: CDR1 SGHTA and CDR2 FQGNSA. The CDR3 spans 11 residues. The ends were cut back, 10 bases at V and 3 bases at J, with 9 bases in the middle. CDR3 residues: CATPRDYGYTF. The CDR3 DNA follows: TGTGCCACCCCGCGGGACTATGGCTACACCTTC.

The V and J genes are TRBV19 and TRBJ2-1; D gene unclear. This CDR3 region has 14 residues. Germline CDR1 is LNHDA and CDR2 is SQIVND (reference sequence). V dropped 7 bases and J dropped 5 bases, with 15 bases sitting between them. CDR3 amino acids: CASTPRQNNNEQFF. CDR3 in DNA: TGTGCCAGTACCCCTAGGCAGAATAACAATGAGCAGTTCTTC.

V is TRBV3-1 (or the pseudogene TRBV3-2) and J is TRBJ2-2; 9 nucleotides line up with TRBD2. Unmatched junction bases numbered 3, after V lost 1 base and J lost 3 bases. The CDR3 extends over 16 amino acids. The germline V gene encodes CDR1 LGHDT and CDR2 YNNKEL (reference sequence). The CDR3 DNA follows: TGTGCCAGCAGCCAAGGTAGCGGGGGCCACACCGGGGAGCTGTTTTTT. This encodes CASSQGSGGHTGELFF.

V and J are TRBV18 and TRBJ1-1; 11 bases line up with TRBD1. The CDR3 length is 15 residues. The V segment lost 1 base and the J segment 8 bases; nucleotides outside the gene matches: 6. Germline V gene sequence: CDR1 KGHSH, CDR2 LQKENI. CDR3 in amino acids: CASSPLGTGGTEAFF. DNA of the CDR3: TGTGCCAGCTCACCACTTGGGACAGGGGGGACAGAAGCTTTCTTT.